These 7 T cell receptor beta chains originate from one sample sequenced in a study of T-cell memory formation after mild COVID-19. One entry per CDR3 protein results from TCRdb running MiXCR on the 5' RACE reads. This table has tens of thousands of distinct CDR3 sequences, over 15% appearing once. Material for sequencing was PBMCs or a T cell subset sorted from them (not recorded which). The source of these receptors is an adult woman who had mild COVID-19 (a few samples of this study predate the infection). Cell type and time point are not known.

The table lists this clonotype with a few counts. The chain's CDR3 is CATSASLNTEAFF. CDR3 DNA sequence: TGTGCCACCAGTGCCAGTCTGAACACTGAAGCTTTCTTT. The V call is TRBV24-1, the J call TRBJ1-1, with no clear D. Per germline, CDR1 KGHDR and CDR2 SFDVKD. Trimming took 5 bases from V and 0 from J, leaving 6 bases between them. The CDR3 length is 13 residues.

The rearrangement joins TRBV20-1 to TRBJ1-2, with TRBD1 identical over 7 bases. CDR3 length: 14 amino acids. V shed 0 bases and J 7 bases; nucleotides not matched to a gene: 8. The germline V gene has CDR1 DFQATT and CDR2 SNEGSKA (reference sequence). As DNA, the CDR3 is TGCAGTGCTAGAGATTGGAACAGGGGAGGTGGCTACACCTTC. Its protein product is CSARDWNRGGGYTF.

This clonotype showed up just a few times. This chain joins TRBV6-1 and TRBJ2-7; no definite D call. The CDR3 length is 14 residues. V gave up 5 bases and J gave up 2 bases, with 13 bases separating them. Germline V gives CDR1 MNHNS, CDR2 SASEGT. The CDR3 sequence is CASSWSLIAYEQYF. CDR3 nucleotides: TGTGCCAGCAGTTGGAGCCTAATTGCCTACGAGCAGTACTTC.

This clonotype was counted only a few times. V is TRBV7-9 and J is TRBJ2-3, with D unresolved. The CDR3 extends over 14 amino acids. Germline-derived CDR1 and CDR2 are SEHNR and FQNEAQ (reference sequence). V was trimmed by 1 base and J by 4 bases, leaving 9 bases between them. This chain's CDR3 is CASSLGGVADTQYF. CDR3 coding DNA: TGTGCCAGCAGCTTAGGGGGTGTGGCAGATACGCAGTATTTT.

This clonotype was found a few times. This chain connects TRBV6-6 to TRBJ1-5; unclear D gene. V lost 7 bases to trimming and J lost 2 bases, with 15 bases between them. Germline values: CDR1 MNHNY, CDR2 SVGAGI (reference sequence). The CDR3 consists of 15 residues. CDR3 sequence (DNA): TGTGCCAGCACCCCGGTCCTTATGGGCAATCAGCCCCAGCATTTT. Amino acids: CASTPVLMGNQPQHF.

The gene calls are TRBV15 and TRBJ2-3; TRBD1 aligns across 7 bases. The CDR3 is made up of 14 amino acids. Germline CDR1 is LNHNV and CDR2 is YYDKDF (reference sequence). The V and J ends lost 1 base and 6 bases, in that order; junction bases with no gene match: 4. The CDR3 DNA sequence: TGTGCCACCAGCAGAGTCCCGACAGGGGATACGCAGTATTTT. It encodes CATSRVPTGDTQYF.

The chain uses TRBV5-6 and TRBJ2-7; D might be TRBD1 (5 bases). Looked up from germline, CDR1 is SGHDT and CDR2 is YYEEEE. V was clipped by 0 bases and J by 2 bases, with 6 bases between them. The CDR3 has 13 residues. CDR3 bases: TGTGCCAGCAGCTTGGGGGGCACCTACGAGCAGTACTTC. Amino acids: CASSLGGTYEQYF.